One sample yielded the 7 T cell receptor beta chains listed below, sequenced in a study of identical twins. TCRdb re-called the 5' RACE reads through MiXCR, storing one row per CDR3 protein. The sample shows about 690,000 distinct CDR3 sequences, roughly 6.2% of them seen only once. The sequenced material came from naive T cells sorted from blood. The source of these receptors is a man younger than 35 in good health.

This clonotype was observed at least ten times. This chain links TRBV10-3 with TRBJ2-5; no firm D call. CDR3 length equals 13 residues. Germline values: CDR1 ENHRY, CDR2 SYGVKD. V lost 7 bases and J lost 2, with 11 bases in between. CDR3 DNA sequence: TGTGCCATCACAGAGGCCGCGCAAGAGACCCAGTACTTC. Protein product: CAITEAAQETQYF.

This clonotype was found a few times. The chain is built from TRBV3-1 and TRBJ1-2; D unclear. Germline V lookup: CDR1 LGHDT, CDR2 YNNKEL (reference sequence). Trimming shortened V by 7 bases and J by 3 bases, and 12 bases separated the two germline ends. The CDR3 is 13 amino acids. The CDR3 DNA is TGTGCCAGCACGTCTGGCGGATACTATGGCTACACCTTC. Protein product: CASTSGGYYGYTF.

This clonotype showed up just a few times. This chain's CDR3 is CASTQASYGYTF. CDR3 DNA: TGTGCCAGCACTCAGGCCTCATATGGCTACACCTTC. This chain joins TRBV12-3 or TRBV12-4 and TRBJ1-2; D gene uncertain. V dropped 7 bases and J dropped 5 bases, with 11 bases sitting between them. The CDR3 has 12 residues.

The sample holds a few counts of this clonotype. V is TRBV18 and J is TRBJ1-5; 7 nucleotides agree with TRBD1. The junction had 9 bases not matched to a gene; V was cut back by 6 bases and J by 1 base. Germline V gene data show CDR1 as KGHSH and CDR2 as LQKENI. CDR3 length equals 16 residues. In DNA, the CDR3 is TGTGCCAGCTCTCAATATGCGACAGGGAGCAATCAGCCCCAGCATTTT. Encoded protein: CASSQYATGSNQPQHF.

The chain combines TRBV4-1 with TRBJ2-5, with 9 bases aligning to TRBD2. Germline lookup yields CDR1 MGHRA and CDR2 YSYEKL. With 2 bases clipped from V and 0 bases from J, the junction kept 10 bases outside the gene matches. This CDR3 comprises 18 residues. CDR3: CASSQSPPSGAYQETQYF. The CDR3 DNA sequence: TGCGCCAGCAGCCAATCCCCCCCTAGCGGGGCGTACCAAGAGACCCAGTACTTC.

V and J are TRBV20-1 and TRBJ2-5; 14 bases are shared with TRBD2. CDR3 length equals 21 residues. V shed 5 bases, J shed 1 base, and the junction held 21 bases outside the gene matches. In germline, CDR1 is DFQATT, CDR2 SNEGSKA (reference sequence). DNA of the CDR3: TGCAGTGCTCTCCCACCGGGACTAGCGGGAGAAAAAGGGTGGGGCCAAGAGACCCAGTACTTC. It is translated as CSALPPGLAGEKGWGQETQYF.

V usage is TRBV12-3 or TRBV12-4 and J usage is TRBJ2-2; D remains ambiguous. V shed 1 base and J shed 11 bases, with 17 bases lying between them. This CDR3 has 15 residues. In DNA, the CDR3 is TGTGCCAGCAGTTTAGTGGCCACCTACCGGGTTGAGCTGTTTTTT. As protein: CASSLVATYRVELFF.